This T cell receptor beta chain was recorded in a study of Tregs in tolerant kidney transplant recipients. For the study at large: CD4+CD25+CD127- cells came from approximately three-day belatacept mixed lymphocyte reactions, some with approximately five-day graft donor restimulation. Recipient cells were told from donor cells by antibody staining. Findings and limits, study-wide: The most relevant donor-specific Treg TCRbeta repertoire apparently came from expansion with activated donor B cells. No direct test of biological reproducibility was done here.

Remarks on this clone: Its target is unknown.

V gave up 3 bases and J gave up 4 bases, with 10 bases separating them. Germline values: CDR1 SGHAT, CDR2 FQNNGV. The CDR3 has 13 residues. The repertoire was sequenced with immunoSEQ multiplex PCR; TCRdb's copy has only in-frame clones and lacks some. Of 15,000 to 20,000 clones listed, less than 80% are singletons. The V gene is TRBV11-2, the J gene TRBJ2-7, with no clear D. This receptor was identified in a human donor in good health. The sample comprised Tregs from blood cultured with allogeneic cells. The CDR3 loop is CASSFSRSYEQYF. In DNA form, the CDR3 reads TGTGCCAGCAGCTTCAGTAGGTCTTACGAGCAGTACTTC.